The 14 T cell receptor beta chains presented below share a single source sample, sequenced in a study of blood T cell repertoires in COVID-19. Clones were sequenced by immunoSEQ multiplex PCR, and TCRdb holds only the in-frame ones, with some missing. This sample yields around 230,000 clones, of which roughly 87% are seen a single time; around 6.9% belongs to the top ten. Sequenced sample: peripheral blood. These receptors were collected from a man aged 60-69 years who had recovered from COVID-19.

The rearrangement links TRBV19 to TRBJ2-3; D is perhaps TRBD1 (5 bases). This CDR3 contains 14 residues. CDR1 is LNHDA and CDR2 is SQIVND in the germline V gene (reference sequence). The V end was cut by 5 bases, the J end by 4 bases, with 13 bases between. In nucleotides, the CDR3 is TGTGCCAGTAGTTCTCGACAGTCTCCAGATACGCAGTATTTT. It is translated as CASSSRQSPDTQYF.

This chain links TRBV3-1 (or the pseudogene TRBV3-2) with TRBJ2-7; no clear D gene. CDR1 is LGHDT and CDR2 is YNNKEL in the germline V gene (reference sequence). CDR3 size: 14 residues. V gave up 1 base and J gave up 6 bases, with 13 bases separating them. DNA for the CDR3: TGTGCCAGCAGCCAAGCGCTTGGTGTGAGCGAGCAGTACTTC. Its protein is CASSQALGVSEQYF.

This chain uses TRBV6-5 with TRBJ1-1; D remains ambiguous. The germline gives CDR1 MNHEY, CDR2 SVGAGI. CDR3 length: 13 amino acids. V lost 6 bases and J lost 2, with 10 bases in between. The CDR3 DNA is TGTGCCAGCAGGGTAACAGTAAACACTGAAGCTTTCTTT. It specifies CASRVTVNTEAFF.

The rearrangement links TRBV27 to TRBJ2-1; tentatively, D is TRBD2 (5 bases). CDR3 size: 14 residues. V lost 2 bases and J 3 bases, leaving 8 bases between the germline ends. CDR1 and CDR2 (germline): MNHEY, SMNVEV (reference sequence). The CDR3 loop is CASSLGRDYNEQFF. The CDR3 region has the DNA TGTGCCAGCAGTTTAGGTCGGGACTACAATGAGCAGTTCTTC.

This chain uses TRBV18 with TRBJ2-7; D perhaps matches TRBD1 (6 bases). The CDR3 sequence is 15 residues long. Germline lookup yields CDR1 KGHSH and CDR2 LQKENI. V was cut by 2 bases and J by 0 bases, with 11 bases left in between. This chain's CDR3 is CASSPRGNHSYEQYV. The CDR3 DNA reads TGTGCCAGCTCACCAAGGGGGAATCACTCCTACGAGCAGTACGTC.

The chain links TRBV6-4 to TRBJ2-7; 7 bases map to TRBD1. This CDR3 contains 16 residues. V lost 6 bases, J lost 0 bases, and 11 bases stayed unmatched. Germline loops: CDR1 MRHNA, CDR2 SNTAGT. CDR3 coding DNA: TGTGCCAGCAGGGTCCTTGGACAGGACTGCTCCTACGAGCAGTACGTC. It translates to CASRVLGQDCSYEQYV.

The chain carries TRBV30 and TRBJ1-1; a possible D gene is TRBD1 (6 bases). CDR1 is GTSNPN, CDR2 SVGIG, per germline (reference sequence). The CDR3 is 15 residues long. Between the trimmed V and J ends, which lost 3 bases and 5 bases, there was a span of 19 bases. This CDR3 reads CAWSLSSGQGTEAFF. The DNA for the CDR3 is TGTGCCTGGAGCTTGTCTAGCGGGCAGGGGACTGAAGCTTTCTTT.

The chain joins TRBV6-2 or TRBV6-3 to TRBJ2-7; weak D call: TRBD1 (5 bases). The V and J ends lost 5 bases and 7 bases respectively, with 12 bases between them. Germline loops: CDR1 MNHEY, CDR2 SVGEGT. The CDR3 is made up of 12 amino acids. The CDR3 DNA follows: TGTGCCAGCAGTACCTCAGGGTTAGAGCAGTACTTC. As protein: CASSTSGLEQYF.

The gene calls are TRBV5-6 and TRBJ1-2, with TRBD1 identical over 8 bases. The CDR3 consists of 14 residues. The ends lost 5 bases at V and 7 bases at J; junction bases unmatched: 10. CDR1 is SGHDT and CDR2 is YYEEEE in the germline V gene. The CDR3: CASRMGQGAGGYTF. The CDR3 region has the DNA TGTGCCAGCAGAATGGGGCAGGGGGCCGGTGGCTACACCTTC.

The genes are TRBV5-1 and TRBJ2-3, with 10 bases identical to TRBD2. CDR1 is SGHRS and CDR2 is YFSETQ in the germline V gene. J was trimmed by 4 bases and V by 0 bases; bases with no gene match: 8. The CDR3 spans 17 residues. CDR3 sequence (DNA): TGCGCCAGCAGCTTGGGATCCAGCGGGGGGGCTGCAGATACGCAGTATTTT. Amino acid sequence: CASSLGSSGGAADTQYF.

This chain's CDR3 is CASSPAARQGGTEAFF. The CDR3, as DNA: TGTGCCAGCTCACCCGCCGCGAGACAGGGGGGGACTGAAGCTTTCTTT. The chain employs TRBV18 and TRBJ1-1, with 9 nucleotides matching TRBD1. CDR3 length equals 16 residues. Trimming took 3 bases from V and 5 from J; bases not matched to a gene: 10. Germline V gives CDR1 KGHSH, CDR2 LQKENI.

As to this clone: Other DNA sequences in the same sample also yield this CDR3. The J gene is TRBJ1-1, the V gene TRBV10-3; 9 nucleotides align to TRBD1. Losses at the gene ends were 6 bases for V and 1 base for J; bases not matched to a gene: 3. CDR1 and CDR2 from the germline V gene are ENHRY and SYGVKD. The CDR3 spans 14 residues. CDR3 in amino acids: CAIRGTGRNTEAFF. CDR3 bases: TGTGCCATCAGGGGGACAGGGAGGAACACTGAAGCTTTCTTT.

This chain connects TRBV6-2 or TRBV6-3 to TRBJ1-2; a weak D match, TRBD1 (5 bases). V was clipped by 0 bases and J by 5 bases, with 7 bases between them. This CDR3 has 13 residues. Germline loops: CDR1 MNHEY, CDR2 SVGEGT. This CDR3 reads CASSYSTGYGYTF. The CDR3 DNA is TGTGCCAGCAGTTACTCCACAGGATATGGCTACACCTTC.

The sample holds one count of this clone. The chain links TRBV4-1 to TRBJ2-2; 7 nucleotides agree with TRBD1. Trimming cost V 3 bases and J 1 base; bases outside gene matches: 8. CDR3 length: 17 residues. The germline V gene has CDR1 MGHRA and CDR2 YSYEKL. This chain's CDR3 is CASSQGQPKQNTGELFF. The CDR3 bases are TGCGCCAGCAGCCAGGGACAGCCGAAACAGAACACCGGGGAGCTGTTTTTT.